The 14 T cell receptor beta chains listed next were all sequenced from one sample in a study of T-cell reconstitution after alpha-beta-depleted transplantation in children. For TCRbeta, the library was prepared with unique molecular identifiers. One entry per CDR3 protein results from TCRdb running MiXCR on the PCR reads. This table holds over 150,000 distinct CDR3 sequences, 6.6% found once. Source: PBMCs, taken before TCRalphabeta/CD19-depleted stem cell transplant. Receptor source: a boy between 2 and 15 years old with acute lymphoblastic leukemia, due to receive a stem cell transplant.

V usage is TRBV20-1 and J usage is TRBJ2-1; no clear D gene. Germline V gene lookup returns CDR1 DFQATT and CDR2 SNEGSKA (reference sequence). The CDR3 covers 19 residues. In DNA, the CDR3 is TGCTGTTGGAGCCGTCGGACGTCGACCCTCTCGATAAACTACAATGAGCAGTTCTTC. The encoded protein is CCWSRRTSTLSINYNEQFF.

The table lists this clonotype with many counts. The chain combines TRBV12-3 or TRBV12-4 with TRBJ2-1; possible D gene TRBD2, 6 bases. V dropped 6 bases and J dropped 4 bases, with 16 bases sitting between them. The CDR3 is 15 amino acids. CDR3: CASSITRLGYNEQFF. The CDR3 region has the DNA TGTGCCAGCAGCATAACCCGACTAGGTTACAATGAGCAGTTCTTC.

This clonotype was counted many times. The chain is built from TRBV29-1 and TRBJ2-3; D unclear. The germline V and J ends were trimmed by 5 bases and 2 bases, with 11 bases remaining between them. Germline CDR1 is SQVTM and CDR2 is ANQGSEA. CDR3 length equals 13 residues. The CDR3 is CSVNQRHTDTQYF. The CDR3 nucleotides are TGCAGCGTTAATCAGCGCCACACAGATACGCAGTATTTT.

This chain uses TRBV14 with TRBJ2-3; 12 positions agree with TRBD2. The CDR3 sequence is 18 residues long. J was trimmed by 2 bases and V by 0 bases; bases with no gene match: 6. Germline CDR1 is SGHDN and CDR2 is FVKESK. The CDR3 DNA sequence: TGTGCCAGCAGCCAAGATCTAGGACTAGCGGGACCCACAGATACGCAGTATTTT. Translated: CASSQDLGLAGPTDTQYF.

This clonotype has at least ten counts. V gene TRBV5-1 combines with J gene TRBJ2-5; D is possibly TRBD1 (6 bases). CDR3 length equals 16 residues. V lost 0 bases and J 2 bases, leaving 14 bases between the germline ends. Germline lookup yields CDR1 SGHRS and CDR2 YFSETQ. CDR3 bases: TGCGCCAGCAGCTTGGACGTTAAGGGACAACAAGAGACCCAGTACTTC. It codes for CASSLDVKGQQETQYF.

This clonotype was seen ten or more times. The rearrangement joins TRBV6-5 to TRBJ1-1; TRBD1 matches at 8 bases. CDR3 length equals 14 residues. Germline lookup yields CDR1 MNHEY and CDR2 SVGAGI. Losses at the gene ends were 2 bases for V and 1 base for J; bases not matched to a gene: 0. CDR3 sequence: CASSYGTGNTEAFF. DNA for the CDR3: TGTGCCAGCAGTTACGGGACAGGGAACACTGAAGCTTTCTTT.

The chain has TRBV24-1 and TRBJ2-1, with 8 nucleotides matching TRBD2. CDR1 and CDR2 (germline): KGHDR, SFDVKD. The CDR3 has 18 amino acids. The J segment lost 1 base and the V segment lost 2 bases, leaving 9 bases of the junction unmatched. The CDR3 coding sequence is TGTGCCACCAGTGATTCCCAGAGGATAGCGGGATCCTACAATGAGCAGTTCTTC. This encodes CATSDSQRIAGSYNEQFF.

This rearrangement joins TRBV12-3 or TRBV12-4 to TRBJ1-2; D possibly corresponds to TRBD1 (6 bases). The ends were cut back, 3 bases at V and 7 bases at J, with 15 bases in the middle. The CDR3 is made up of 14 amino acids. CDR3 sequence (DNA): TGTGCCAGCAGTTTCAAGCCAGGGGAAGTTGGCTACACCTTC. Its protein is CASSFKPGEVGYTF.

Ten or more counts support this clonotype. This chain joins TRBV7-2 and TRBJ1-2; D possibly corresponds to TRBD1 (5 bases). Per germline, CDR1 SGHTA and CDR2 FQGNSA. This CDR3 is 13 amino acids long. V lost 4 bases and J lost 2, with 8 bases in between. The CDR3 loop reads CASSSGHNYGYTF. CDR3 coding DNA: TGTGCCAGCAGCTCAGGGCACAACTATGGCTACACCTTC.

This clonotype was found many times. The chain has TRBV6-2 or TRBV6-3 and TRBJ2-2; perhaps D is TRBD1 or TRBD2 (5 bases each). The V gene lost 6 bases and the J gene lost 3 bases, with 14 bases spanning the gap. CDR1 and CDR2 (germline): MNHEY, SVGEGT. CDR3 length: 15 residues. The CDR3 nucleotides read TGTGCCAGCAGGGGGACGATCACCCACACCGGGGAGCTGTTTTTT. It specifies CASRGTITHTGELFF.

This sequence joins TRBV12-3 or TRBV12-4 and TRBJ1-2, with no clear D. This CDR3 spans 10 amino acids. Trimming cost V 5 bases and J 7 bases, with 5 bases left between them. The CDR3 nucleotides read TGTGCCAGCAGTGGTAGTGGCTACACCTTC. This gives the protein CASSGSGYTF.

There are a few counts of this clonotype. J is TRBJ2-3 and V is TRBV6-2 or TRBV6-3; D remains unclear. Germline values: CDR1 MNHEY, CDR2 SVGEGT. This CDR3 contains 13 residues. Trimming pared 3 bases from V and 4 bases from J, leaving 8 bases between. The CDR3 DNA follows: TGTGCCAGCAGTTATGCGGTTGCAGATACGCAGTATTTT. This gives the protein CASSYAVADTQYF.

Ten or more counts support this clonotype. The chain has TRBV20-1 and TRBJ2-6; D ambiguous. Germline V CDR1 and CDR2: DFQATT, SNEGSKA (reference sequence). The CDR3 is 16 residues long. The V end lost 4 bases, the J end lost 3 bases, and 16 bases lay between the germline ends. The CDR3 protein is CSANPALGFGANVLTF. The CDR3 DNA follows: TGCAGTGCTAATCCGGCATTGGGGTTTGGGGCCAACGTCCTGACTTTC.

This clonotype has at least ten counts. This sequence joins TRBV28 and TRBJ2-3, with D perhaps matching TRBD2 (6 bases). V lost 3 bases and J 7 bases, leaving 11 bases between the germline ends. This CDR3 spans 13 amino acids. CDR1 and CDR2 from the germline V gene are MDHEN and SYDVKM. In nucleotides, the CDR3 is TGTGCCAGCAGTTTTTCCGGGGGTCATACGCAGTATTTT. It is translated as CASSFSGGHTQYF.